One and the same sample provided the 7 T cell receptor beta chains below, sequenced in a study of T cells after yellow fever vaccination. TCRdb called the 5' RACE reads again in MiXCR, with one record for every CDR3 protein. The repertoire holds 110,000 to 150,000 distinct CDR3 sequences, 5% to 8% seen once, with over 0.55% in the top ten. The specimen comprised CD4+ T cells sorted from PBMCs, sampled 10 days after the yellow fever booster vaccination. Receptors originate from a man in his thirties or forties who received the YFV17D yellow fever vaccine.

By share, this clonotype ranks as medium-sized (0.01 to 0.1%). This sequence joins TRBV7-2 and TRBJ2-1, with TRBD2 matching over 7 bases. This CDR3 has 15 residues. Losses at the gene ends were 8 bases for V and 0 bases for J; bases not matched to a gene: 7. Germline assignment: CDR1 SGHTA and CDR2 FQGNSA. The CDR3 region has the DNA TGTGCCAGCGGCCCCGGCGGGGGCTCCTACAATGAGCAGTTCTTC. Encoded protein: CASGPGGGSYNEQFF.

The sample holds many counts of this clonotype. The rearrangement joins TRBV20-1 to TRBJ2-1; 8 bases fit TRBD2. The CDR3 totals 14 residues. The germline V gene has CDR1 DFQATT and CDR2 SNEGSKA (reference sequence). The trim removed 2 bases at V and 8 bases at J, leaving 8 bases unmatched. The CDR3, as DNA: TGCAGTGCTAGAAAGCCGGGAGGGGCGTATGAGCAGTTCTTC. It yields the protein CSARKPGGAYEQFF.

This clonotype was detected a few times. This may be a read error: a much more frequent sequence differs by one nucleotide. In DNA, the CDR3 is TGTGCCATCAGTACCTGGACAGGGGGCGCCTCAGTGACCGGGGAGCTGTTTTTT. Its translation is CAISTWTGGASVTGELFF. V and J are TRBV10-3 and TRBJ2-2; 11 bases agree with TRBD1. The CDR3 runs to 18 residues. Germline V gene lookup returns CDR1 ENHRY and CDR2 SYGVKD. After removal of 5 bases from V and 5 bases from J, the junction contained 13 bases not matched to a gene.

This clonotype was found many times. DNA of the CDR3: TGTGCCAGCAGTTTTAGCGGGAGGGGAGGCTACGAGCAGTACTTC. The encoded protein is CASSFSGRGGYEQYF. This chain links TRBV7-2 with TRBJ2-7; 11 nucleotides match TRBD2. The CDR3 sequence is 15 residues long. J gave up 3 bases and V 6 bases, and 7 bases lay outside the gene matches. Germline V CDR1 and CDR2: SGHTA, FQGNSA.

This clonotype was seen repeatedly, ten times or more. This sequence joins TRBV21-1 and TRBJ1-6; no DNA check was done on the table's D call, TRBD1. TRBV21-1 is termed a pseudogene. The CDR3 runs 20 residues. The CDR3 here is CASSIHRTFCHGSYNSPLHF. In DNA, the CDR3 is TGTGCCAGCAGCATCCACCGGACCTTCTGTCACGGCTCCTATAATTCACCCCTCCACTTT.

This clonotype was counted many times. The V gene is TRBV5-6, the J gene TRBJ2-2; a possible D gene is TRBD2 (5 bases). The CDR3 consists of 14 residues. With 1 base removed from V and 1 base from J, the gap between germline ends came to 5 bases. Germline loops: CDR1 SGHDT, CDR2 YYEEEE. CDR3 sequence reads: CASSLRGNTGELFF. CDR3 bases: TGTGCCAGCAGCTTGCGGGGGAACACCGGGGAGCTGTTTTTT.

This clonotype was observed a handful of times. The chain is built from TRBV10-3 and TRBJ2-2, with 7 bases lining up with TRBD1. Germline-derived CDR1 and CDR2 are ENHRY and SYGVKD. The junction had 7 bases not matched to a gene; V was cut back by 6 bases and J by 0 bases. CDR3 length: 16 amino acids. The CDR3 protein is CAIRKTGNANTGELFF. CDR3 DNA: TGTGCCATCAGGAAGACAGGGAACGCGAACACCGGGGAGCTGTTTTTT.